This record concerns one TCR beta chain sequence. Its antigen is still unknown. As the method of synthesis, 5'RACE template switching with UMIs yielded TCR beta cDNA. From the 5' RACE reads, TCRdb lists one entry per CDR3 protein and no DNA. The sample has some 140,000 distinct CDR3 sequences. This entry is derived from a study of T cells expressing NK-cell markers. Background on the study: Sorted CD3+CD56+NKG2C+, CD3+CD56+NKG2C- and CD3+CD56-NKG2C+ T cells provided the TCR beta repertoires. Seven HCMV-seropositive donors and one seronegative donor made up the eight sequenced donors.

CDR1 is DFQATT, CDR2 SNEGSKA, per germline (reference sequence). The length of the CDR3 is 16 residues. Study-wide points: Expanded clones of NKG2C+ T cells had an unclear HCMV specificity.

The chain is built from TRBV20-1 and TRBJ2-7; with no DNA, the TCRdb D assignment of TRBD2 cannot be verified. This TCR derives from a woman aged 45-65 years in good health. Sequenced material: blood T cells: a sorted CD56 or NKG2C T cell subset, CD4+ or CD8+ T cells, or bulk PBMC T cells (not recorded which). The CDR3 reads CSARAYRGGRAYEQYF.